A selection of T cell receptor beta chains follows, all from one sample in a study of T-cell memory formation after mild COVID-19. TCRdb redid the calling of the 5' RACE reads with MiXCR, one entry per CDR3 protein. The table shows 250,000 to 350,000 distinct CDR3 sequences, with approximately 16% occurring only once. Sequenced: PBMCs or a T cell subset sorted from them (not recorded which). The origin of the receptors is a man between 18 and 35 years old who had mild COVID-19 (a few samples of this study predate the infection). Cell type and time point are not known. CDR3s include the opening cysteine and the closing phenylalanine or tryptophan. Each record gives: clone size, CDR3 length, J gene, V gene, D gene, CDR3 DNA, CDR3 protein. The D gene is left open where the match is weak. Not all rows give a size; the values are once, few, many and, for expanded clones, a class.

many,15,TRBJ1-1,TRBV19,NA,TGTGCCAGTAGCCCACTACAGAGAATGAACACTGAAGCTTTCTTT,CASSPLQRMNTEAFF
NA,15,TRBJ2-3,TRBV9,NA,TGTGCCAGCAGCGTAGGTGGCGGCCGCACAGATACGCAGTATTTT,CASSVGGGRTDTQYF
few,20,TRBJ2-3,TRBV28,TRBD2,TGTGCCAGCAGTTTATCAACCACAGCGCTAGCGGGGGCCCACACAGATACGCAGTATTTT,CASSLSTTALAGAHTDTQYF
NA,11,TRBJ2-7,TRBV10-3,NA,TGTGCCACCCTCACAGGGTACGAGCAGTACTTC,CATLTGYEQYF
NA,15,TRBJ1-5,TRBV27,TRBD1,TGTGCCAGCAGTTCTGGGACAGGAATCAATCAGCCCCAGCATTTT,CASSSGTGINQPQHF
NA,14,TRBJ1-1,TRBV7-9,NA,TGTGCCAGCAGCGCAACCTGGGAGAACACTGAAGCTTTCTTT,CASSATWENTEAFF
few,12,TRBJ2-2,TRBV7-9,NA,TGTGCCAGCACCCCCGGCTCCGGGGAGCTGTTTTTT,CASTPGSGELFF
few,14,TRBJ1-4,TRBV12-3/TRBV12-4,NA,TGTGCCAGCAGTTTTCAGGGTTCTAATGAAAAACTGTTTTTT,CASSFQGSNEKLFF
few,14,TRBJ2-3,TRBV5-1,NA,TGCGCCAGCAGCTTGCCACTAGAGGGAGATACGCAGTATTTT,CASSLPLEGDTQYF
few,15,TRBJ2-1,TRBV6-5,NA,TGTGCCAGCAGTTACTTAAGGCGGAACGACAATGAGCAGTTCTTC,CASSYLRRNDNEQFF
few,12,TRBJ2-1,TRBV6-5,NA,TGTGCCAGCCTGGGACCATACAATGAGCAGTTCTTC,CASLGPYNEQFF
NA,14,TRBJ1-5,TRBV9,NA,TGTGCCAGCAGCGTAGGAGGGTACGATCAGCCCCAGCATTTT,CASSVGGYDQPQHF
many,15,TRBJ2-7,TRBV4-3,TRBD1,TGCGCCAGCAGCCAAGAGGGGACAGGGGGCTACGAGCAGTACTTC,CASSQEGTGGYEQYF
NA,15,TRBJ2-3,TRBV2,TRBD2,TGTGCCAGCAGTGTGGAAGGCGGGGGGGCAGATACGCAGTATTTT,CASSVEGGGADTQYF
NA,15,TRBJ1-1,TRBV5-1,NA,TGCGCCAGCAGCAGCTTCCTGGGGCGAAACACTGAAGCTTTCTTT,CASSSFLGRNTEAFF
few,12,TRBJ2-7,TRBV4-3,NA,TGCGCCAGCAGCCTCCGCGGCTACGAGCAGTACTTC,CASSLRGYEQYF
few,13,TRBJ2-7,TRBV18,NA,TGTGCCAGCTCACCACAAACAGTGGCCGAGCAGTACTTC,CASSPQTVAEQYF
NA,15,TRBJ2-6,TRBV24-1,NA,TGTGCCACCAGTGATGGCAGGAATGGGGCCAACGTCCTGACTTTC,CATSDGRNGANVLTF
few,14,TRBJ2-1,TRBV7-2,TRBD2,TGTGCCAGCAGCTTCGCGGGGGGGGCCGATGAGCAGTTCTTC,CASSFAGGADEQFF
few,14,TRBJ1-5,TRBV7-2,NA,TGTGCCAGCAGCCCCTGGACGGCTGATCAGCCCCAGCATTTT,CASSPWTADQPQHF
NA,11,TRBJ2-3,TRBV20-1,NA,TGCAGTGCTAGAAGGCCAGATACGCAGTATTTT,CSARRPDTQYF
NA,14,TRBJ1-2,TRBV5-1,NA,TGCGCCAGCAGCTCGGACTTTATAAGATATGGCTACACCTTC,CASSSDFIRYGYTF
few,18,TRBJ2-3,TRBV4-3,TRBD2,TGCGCCAGCAGCCAAGGGCCCCCCGGGACTAGCGGGTTTGATACGCAGTATTTT,CASSQGPPGTSGFDTQYF
many,17,TRBJ2-2,TRBV24-1,NA,TGTGCCACCAGTGACTCTGGGTGGCTTAGGAACACCGGGGAGCTGTTTTTT,CATSDSGWLRNTGELFF
NA,13,TRBJ1-4,TRBV24-1,NA,TGTGCCACCAGTCAGCCTCCTAATGAAAAACTGTTTTTT,CATSQPPNEKLFF
few,15,TRBJ2-1,TRBV9,NA,TGTGCCAGCAGCGTAGGGCTAGTCGACTACAATGAGCAGTTCTTC,CASSVGLVDYNEQFF
many,15,TRBJ1-1,TRBV5-1,TRBD1,TGCGCCAGCAGCGTTACCGGGACAGTGGGCACTGAAGCTTTCTTT,CASSVTGTVGTEAFF
few,15,TRBJ2-7,TRBV13,NA,TGTGCCAGCAGCTATGGTGGCGGGCGCTCCTACGAGCAGTACTTC,CASSYGGGRSYEQYF
many,15,TRBJ2-2,TRBV24-1,TRBD2,TGTGCCACCGCGCCCTACGGGGGGATCACCGGGGAGCTGTTTTTT,CATAPYGGITGELFF
few,14,TRBJ2-7,TRBV3-1,NA,TGTGCCAGCAGCCACAGGAGGACAGCCTACGAGCAGTACTTC,CASSHRRTAYEQYF
NA,15,TRBJ2-2,TRBV20-1,TRBD2,TGCAGTGCTAGAGATCCTAGCGGGGGGGCCGGGGAGCTGTTTTTT,CSARDPSGGAGELFF
NA,15,TRBJ2-5,TRBV4-2,TRBD2,TGTGCCAGCAGCTCCCTTAGCGGGTTACAAGAGACCCAGTACTTC,CASSSLSGLQETQYF
NA,13,TRBJ2-1,TRBV4-1,NA,TGCGCCAGCAGCCAGCCGTTAGGGCCGGAGCAGTTCTTC,CASSQPLGPEQFF
few,14,TRBJ2-7,TRBV7-2,NA,TGTGCCAGCAGCTCCTTGGGAAGACCCTACGAGCAGTACTTC,CASSSLGRPYEQYF
few,14,TRBJ2-1,TRBV7-2,TRBD2,TGTGCCAGCAGCCCTCCGGGACTAGGGGCTGAGCAGTTCTTC,CASSPPGLGAEQFF
few,14,TRBJ2-3,TRBV9,NA,TGTGCCAGCAGCGTACAGACTAGCACAGATACGCAGTATTTT,CASSVQTSTDTQYF
NA,11,TRBJ1-2,TRBV29-1,NA,TGCAGCGACGAGGTTAACTATGGCTACACCTTC,CSDEVNYGYTF
few,14,TRBJ1-5,TRBV2,NA,TGTGCCAGCAGTGAAAGTTCTGAGGATCAGCCCCAGCATTTT,CASSESSEDQPQHF
few,12,TRBJ2-5,TRBV10-3,NA,TGTGCCATCAGAGCCCATCAAGAGACCCAGTACTTC,CAIRAHQETQYF
NA,15,TRBJ2-1,TRBV10-2,TRBD1,TGCGCCAGCAGTGAGTTGGACAGGGGGCGGAATGAGCAGTTCTTC,CASSELDRGRNEQFF
NA,14,TRBJ1-5,TRBV20-1,NA,TGCAGTGCTAGCACCCGGGACAAAGATCAGCCCCAGCATTTT,CSASTRDKDQPQHF
few,16,TRBJ2-1,TRBV27,NA,TGTGCCAGCAGTCTATGGGGTGAGGGGCCTGACAATGAGCAGTTCTTC,CASSLWGEGPDNEQFF
few,16,TRBJ2-3,TRBV5-4,NA,TGTGCCAGCAGCCTAGGGAGAGGGGATAGCACAGATACGCAGTATTTT,CASSLGRGDSTDTQYF
few,17,TRBJ1-5,TRBV1,NA,TGCACCAGCAGCCAAGTTGGGGAAGAAGATAGCAATCAGCCCCAGCATTTT,CTSSQVGEEDSNQPQHF
few,13,TRBJ2-3,TRBV12-3/TRBV12-4,NA,TGTGCCACACGGTCGGGGGGCACAGATACGCAGTATTTT,CATRSGGTDTQYF
NA,19,TRBJ2-6,TRBV7-2,NA,TGTGCCAGCAGCTCCCCAACTGGGACGGAGGAGTCTGGGGCCAACGTCCTGACTTTC,CASSSPTGTEESGANVLTF
NA,14,TRBJ2-7,TRBV3-1,NA,TGTGCCAGCAGCCAAGCTTGGGGGTCGGGTGAGCAGTACTTC,CASSQAWGSGEQYF
few,18,TRBJ1-3,TRBV11-2,TRBD1,TGTGCCAGCAGCTTTGCTTCAGGGGGCGCTGGCTCTGGAAACACCATATATTTT,CASSFASGGAGSGNTIYF
NA,11,TRBJ1-2,TRBV20-1,NA,TGCAGTGGAGAGCTAGACGCTGGCTACACCTTC,CSGELDAGYTF
few,17,TRBJ2-5,TRBV23-1,TRBD1,TGCGCCAGAAGTGGGGACAGGAACCCCTCGGGCCAAGAGACCCAGTACTTC,CARSGDRNPSGQETQYF
NA,17,TRBJ1-5,TRBV2,TRBD1,TGTGCCAGCAGTGAATCCCGGACAGGTTTTAGCAATCAGCCCCAGCATTTT,CASSESRTGFSNQPQHF
few,16,TRBJ2-1,TRBV5-6,NA,TGTGCCAGCAACCTCCCTTGGGGCGGAGGAAGCAATGAGCAGTTCTTC,CASNLPWGGGSNEQFF
NA,14,TRBJ1-1,TRBV6-5,NA,TGTGCCAGCAGTTACGGCGGGGGCATGGGTGAAGCTTTCTTT,CASSYGGGMGEAFF
few,15,TRBJ1-5,TRBV7-2,NA,TGTGCCAGCAGCTTAAGGCAGGGTCCTCATCAGCCCCAGCATTTT,CASSLRQGPHQPQHF
few,14,TRBJ1-5,TRBV20-1,NA,TGCAGTGCTAGAGACATGAGGGAAAATCAGCCCCAGCATTTT,CSARDMRENQPQHF
many,16,TRBJ2-4,TRBV5-1,NA,TGCGCCAGCAGTAATGGGGCTATAGAAGCCAAAAACATTCAGTACTTC,CASSNGAIEAKNIQYF
NA,12,TRBJ2-1,TRBV20-1,NA,TGCAGTGCTAGCGGGGGACGGCCTGAGCAGTTCTTC,CSASGGRPEQFF